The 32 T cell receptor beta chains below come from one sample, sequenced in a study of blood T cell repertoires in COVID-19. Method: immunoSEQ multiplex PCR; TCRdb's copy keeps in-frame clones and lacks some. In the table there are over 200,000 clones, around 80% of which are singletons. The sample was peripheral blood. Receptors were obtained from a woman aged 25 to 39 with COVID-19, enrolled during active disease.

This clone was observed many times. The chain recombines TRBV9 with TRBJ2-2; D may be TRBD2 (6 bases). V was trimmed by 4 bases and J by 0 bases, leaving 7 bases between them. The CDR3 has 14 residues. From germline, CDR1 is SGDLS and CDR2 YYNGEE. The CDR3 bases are TGTGCCAGCAGCATAGCGGCGAACACCGGGGAGCTGTTTTTT. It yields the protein CASSIAANTGELFF.

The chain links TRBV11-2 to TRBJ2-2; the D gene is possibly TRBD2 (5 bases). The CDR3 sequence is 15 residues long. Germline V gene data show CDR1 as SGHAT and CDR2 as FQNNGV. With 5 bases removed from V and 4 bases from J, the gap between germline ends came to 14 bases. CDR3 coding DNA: TGTGCCAGCAGCCCTAGCCTACTGGGCACCGGGGAGCTGTTTTTT. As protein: CASSPSLLGTGELFF.

CDR3 sequence: CASSEGLLAGAGAETQYF. In DNA, the CDR3 is TGTGCCAGCAGTGAAGGCTTGTTGGCAGGGGCAGGCGCAGAGACCCAGTACTTC. V usage is TRBV2 and J usage is TRBJ2-5; D may be TRBD1 (6 bases). Per germline, CDR1 SNHLY and CDR2 FYNNEI. The V gene lost 1 base and the J gene lost 4 bases, with 22 bases spanning the gap. The length of the CDR3 is 18 residues.

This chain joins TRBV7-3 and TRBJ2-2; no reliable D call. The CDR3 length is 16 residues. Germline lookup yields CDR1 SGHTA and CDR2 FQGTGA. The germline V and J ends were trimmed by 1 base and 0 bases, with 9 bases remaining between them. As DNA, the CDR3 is TGTGCCAGCAGCTTAATGGCCTCGACGAACACCGGGGAGCTGTTTTTT. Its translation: CASSLMASTNTGELFF.

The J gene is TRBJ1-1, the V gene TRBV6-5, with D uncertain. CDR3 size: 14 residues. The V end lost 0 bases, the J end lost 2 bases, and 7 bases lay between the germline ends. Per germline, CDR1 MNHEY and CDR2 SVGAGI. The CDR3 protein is CASSYSRANTEAFF. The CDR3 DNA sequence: TGTGCCAGCAGTTACTCGAGAGCTAACACTGAAGCTTTCTTT.

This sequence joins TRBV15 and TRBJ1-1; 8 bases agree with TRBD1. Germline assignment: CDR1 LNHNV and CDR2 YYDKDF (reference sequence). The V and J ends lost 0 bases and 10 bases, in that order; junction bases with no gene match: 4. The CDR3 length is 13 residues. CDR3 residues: CATSRDPDRGAFF. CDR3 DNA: TGTGCCACCAGCAGAGACCCCGACAGGGGAGCTTTCTTT.

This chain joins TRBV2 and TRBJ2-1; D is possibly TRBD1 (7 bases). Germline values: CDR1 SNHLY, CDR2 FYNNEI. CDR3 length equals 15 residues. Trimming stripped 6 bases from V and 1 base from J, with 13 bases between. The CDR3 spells CASRIQGTSYNEQFF. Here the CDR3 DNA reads TGTGCCAGCAGGATACAGGGGACTTCCTACAATGAGCAGTTCTTC.

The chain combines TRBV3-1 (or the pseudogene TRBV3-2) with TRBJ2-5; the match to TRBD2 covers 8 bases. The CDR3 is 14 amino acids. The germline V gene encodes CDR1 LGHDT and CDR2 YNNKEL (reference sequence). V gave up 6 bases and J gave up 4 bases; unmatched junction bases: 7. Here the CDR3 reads CASSPSGSIETQYF. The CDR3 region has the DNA TGTGCCAGCAGTCCCAGCGGGAGTATAGAGACCCAGTACTTC.

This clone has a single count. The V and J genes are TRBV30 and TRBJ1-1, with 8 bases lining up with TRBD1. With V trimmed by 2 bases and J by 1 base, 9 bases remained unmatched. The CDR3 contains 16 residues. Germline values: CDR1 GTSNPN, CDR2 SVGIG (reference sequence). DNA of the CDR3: TGTGCCTGGAGTCCCAGGACAGGGTTAGCGAACACTGAAGCTTTCTTT. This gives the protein CAWSPRTGLANTEAFF.

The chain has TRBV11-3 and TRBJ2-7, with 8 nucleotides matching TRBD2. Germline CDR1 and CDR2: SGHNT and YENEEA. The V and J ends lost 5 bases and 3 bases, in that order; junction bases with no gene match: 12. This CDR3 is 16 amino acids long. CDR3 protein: CASSREGTVALYEQYF. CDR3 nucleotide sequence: TGTGCCAGCAGCCGGGAGGGAACAGTTGCCCTCTACGAGCAGTACTTC. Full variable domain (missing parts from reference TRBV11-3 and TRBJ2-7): EAGVVQSPRYKIIEKKQPVAFWCNPISGHNTLYWYLQNLGQGPELLIRYENEEAVDDSQLPKDRFSAERLKGVDSTLKIQPAELGDSAVYLCASSREGTVALYEQYFGPGTRLTVT.

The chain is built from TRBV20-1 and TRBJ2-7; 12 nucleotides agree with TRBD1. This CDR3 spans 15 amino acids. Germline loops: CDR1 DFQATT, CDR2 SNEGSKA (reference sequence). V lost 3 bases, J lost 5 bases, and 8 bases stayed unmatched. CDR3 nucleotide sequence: TGCAGTGCTAGTTCTCCGGGACAGGGGGCCAACGAGCAGTACTTC. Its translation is CSASSPGQGANEQYF.

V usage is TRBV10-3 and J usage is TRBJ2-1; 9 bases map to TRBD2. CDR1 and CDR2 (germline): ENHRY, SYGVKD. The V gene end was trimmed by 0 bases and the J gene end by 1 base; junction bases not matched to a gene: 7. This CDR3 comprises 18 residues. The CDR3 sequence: CAISESGAGGTSYNEQFF. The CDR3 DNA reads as TGTGCCATCAGTGAGTCGGGCGCGGGAGGGACATCCTACAATGAGCAGTTCTTC.

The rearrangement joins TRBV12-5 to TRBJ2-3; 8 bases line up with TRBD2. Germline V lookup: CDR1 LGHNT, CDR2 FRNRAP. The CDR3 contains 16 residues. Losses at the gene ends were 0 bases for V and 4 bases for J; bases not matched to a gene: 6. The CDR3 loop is CASGLVLKAGADTQYF. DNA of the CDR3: TGTGCTAGTGGTTTGGTACTTAAAGCGGGAGCAGATACGCAGTATTTT. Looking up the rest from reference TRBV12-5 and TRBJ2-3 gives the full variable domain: DARVTQTPRHKVTEMGQEVTMRCQPILGHNTVFWYRQTMMQGLELLAYFRNRAPLDDSGMPKDRFSAEMPDATLATLKIQPSEPRDSAVYFCASGLVLKAGADTQYFGPGTRLTVL.

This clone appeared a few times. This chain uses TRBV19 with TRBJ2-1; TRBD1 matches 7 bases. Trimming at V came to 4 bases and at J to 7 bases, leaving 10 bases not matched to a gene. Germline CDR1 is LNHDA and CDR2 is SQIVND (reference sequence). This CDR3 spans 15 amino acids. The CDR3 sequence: CASSTRQGQGNEQFF. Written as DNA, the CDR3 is TGTGCCAGTAGTACAAGACAGGGTCAGGGAAATGAGCAGTTCTTC.

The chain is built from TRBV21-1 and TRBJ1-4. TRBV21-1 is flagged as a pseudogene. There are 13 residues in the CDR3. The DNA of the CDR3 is TGTGCCAGCAGTGGCGGACTTAATGAAAAACTGTTTTTT. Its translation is CASSGGLNEKLFF.

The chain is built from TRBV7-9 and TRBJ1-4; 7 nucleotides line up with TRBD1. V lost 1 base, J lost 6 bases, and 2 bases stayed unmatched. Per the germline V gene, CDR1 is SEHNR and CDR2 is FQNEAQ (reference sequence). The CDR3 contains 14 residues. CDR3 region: CASSLGGGDEKLFF. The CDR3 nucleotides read TGTGCCAGCAGCTTAGGAGGGGGCGATGAAAAACTGTTTTTT.

CDR3 region: CASSSMDGEDRSKKQYF. CDR3 DNA: TGTGCCAGCAGCTCTATGGATGGGGAGGACAGGTCAAAGAAGCAGTACTTC. The J gene is TRBJ2-7, the V gene TRBV7-9; perhaps TRBD1 as D (7 bases). Trimming stripped 4 bases from V and 8 bases from J, with 27 bases between. This CDR3 spans 17 amino acids. CDR1 is SEHNR, CDR2 FQNEAQ, per germline (reference sequence). Full variable domain (rest looked up from reference TRBV7-9 and TRBJ2-7): DTGVSQNPRHKITKRGQNVTFRCDPISEHNRLYWYRQTLGQGPEFLTYFQNEAQLEKSRLLSDRFSAERPKGSFSTLEIQRTEQGDSAMYLCASSSMDGEDRSKKQYFGPGTRLTVT.

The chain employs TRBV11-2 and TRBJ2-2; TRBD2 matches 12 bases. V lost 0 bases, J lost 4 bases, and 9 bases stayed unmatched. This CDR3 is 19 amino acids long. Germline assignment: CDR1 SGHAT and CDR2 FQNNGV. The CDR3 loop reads CASSLEVLAGGPSTGELFF. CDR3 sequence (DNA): TGTGCCAGCAGCTTAGAGGTCCTAGCGGGGGGGCCAAGCACCGGGGAGCTGTTTTTT.

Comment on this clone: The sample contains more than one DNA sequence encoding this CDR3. CDR3 residues: CASSLGGDSNQPQHF. The CDR3 DNA reads as TGCGCCAGCAGCTTGGGCGGGGATAGCAATCAGCCCCAGCATTTT. The rearrangement uses TRBV5-1 and TRBJ1-5; D remains unclear. The germline CDR1 and CDR2 sequences are SGHRS and YFSETQ. The CDR3 loop spans 15 amino acids. Trimming cost V 0 bases and J 0 bases, with 7 bases left between them. Complete variable domain (other parts from reference TRBV5-1 and TRBJ1-5): KAGVTQTPRYLIKTRGQQVTLSCSPISGHRSVSWYQQTPGQGLQFLFEYFSETQRNKGNFPGRFSGRQFSNSRSEMNVSTLELGDSALYLCASSLGGDSNQPQHFGDGTRLSIL.

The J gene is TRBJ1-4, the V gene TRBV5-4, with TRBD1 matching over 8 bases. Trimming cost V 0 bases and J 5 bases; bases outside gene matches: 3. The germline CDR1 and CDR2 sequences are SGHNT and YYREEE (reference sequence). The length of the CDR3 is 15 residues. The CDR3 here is CASSLGTGPNEKLFF. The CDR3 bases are TGTGCCAGCAGCTTGGGGACAGGGCCGAATGAAAAACTGTTTTTT.

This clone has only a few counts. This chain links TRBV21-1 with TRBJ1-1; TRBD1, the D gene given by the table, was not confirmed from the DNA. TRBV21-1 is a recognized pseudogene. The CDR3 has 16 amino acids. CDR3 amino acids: CASSKCDRGLVTEAFF. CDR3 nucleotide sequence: TGTGCCAGCAGCAAATGTGACAGGGGGCTCGTAACTGAAGCTTTCTTT.

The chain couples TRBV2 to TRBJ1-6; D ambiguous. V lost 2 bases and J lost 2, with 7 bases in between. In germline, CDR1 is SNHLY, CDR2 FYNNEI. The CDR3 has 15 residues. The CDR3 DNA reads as TGTGCCAGCAGTGAACAACAGCCCTATAATTCACCCCTCCACTTT. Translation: CASSEQQPYNSPLHF.

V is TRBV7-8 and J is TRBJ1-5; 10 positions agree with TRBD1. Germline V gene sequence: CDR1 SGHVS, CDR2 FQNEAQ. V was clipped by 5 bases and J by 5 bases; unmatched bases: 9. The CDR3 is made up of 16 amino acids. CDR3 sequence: CASSPGGTGVDQPQHF. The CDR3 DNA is TGTGCCAGCAGCCCCGGAGGGACAGGGGTGGATCAGCCCCAGCATTTT.

This CDR3 is CASSQGTSGRRTGELFF. The CDR3 DNA reads TGCGCCAGCAGCCAAGGCACTAGCGGGAGGAGGACCGGGGAGCTGTTTTTT. The chain couples TRBV4-3 to TRBJ2-2; 12 nucleotides agree with TRBD2. The CDR3 spans 17 residues. V dropped 1 base and J dropped 5; count of bases not matched to a gene: 5. Germline CDR1 reads LGHNA; CDR2 reads YSLEER.

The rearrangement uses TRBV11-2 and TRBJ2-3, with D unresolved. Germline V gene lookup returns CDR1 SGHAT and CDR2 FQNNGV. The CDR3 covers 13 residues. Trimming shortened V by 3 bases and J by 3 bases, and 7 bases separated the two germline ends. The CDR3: CASSFGRTDTQYF. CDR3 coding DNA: TGTGCCAGCAGCTTCGGTCGTACAGATACGCAGTATTTT.

CDR3 bases: TGCGCCAGCAGCCAAGACGGGAGTAAGGGAGAGGGCAATGAGCAGTTCTTC. This sequence encodes CASSQDGSKGEGNEQFF. This chain joins TRBV4-3 and TRBJ2-1, with a possible D match to TRBD2 (6 bases). V was cut by 0 bases and J by 6 bases, with 18 bases left in between. This CDR3 region has 17 residues. Germline assignment: CDR1 LGHNA and CDR2 YSLEER.

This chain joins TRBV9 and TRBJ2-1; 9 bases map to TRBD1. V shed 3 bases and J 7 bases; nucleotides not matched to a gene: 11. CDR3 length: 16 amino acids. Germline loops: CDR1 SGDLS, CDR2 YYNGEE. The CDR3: CASSGPGQGSRNEQFF. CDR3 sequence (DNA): TGTGCCAGCAGCGGACCGGGACAGGGAAGCCGGAATGAGCAGTTCTTC.

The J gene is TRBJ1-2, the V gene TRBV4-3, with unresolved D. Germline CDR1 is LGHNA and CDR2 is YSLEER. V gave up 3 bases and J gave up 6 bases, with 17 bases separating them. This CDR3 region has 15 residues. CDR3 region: CASSQNPARLDGYTF. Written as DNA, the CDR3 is TGCGCCAGCAGCCAGAATCCGGCCAGGTTAGATGGCTACACCTTC.

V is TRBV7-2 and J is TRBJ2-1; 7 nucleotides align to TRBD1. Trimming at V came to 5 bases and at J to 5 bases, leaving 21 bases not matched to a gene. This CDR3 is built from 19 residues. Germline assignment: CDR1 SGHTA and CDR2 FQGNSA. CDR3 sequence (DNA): TGTGCCAGCAGCATCTCCTCCGGGACAGAGAATAGTCCTCACAATGAGCAGTTCTTC. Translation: CASSISSGTENSPHNEQFF.

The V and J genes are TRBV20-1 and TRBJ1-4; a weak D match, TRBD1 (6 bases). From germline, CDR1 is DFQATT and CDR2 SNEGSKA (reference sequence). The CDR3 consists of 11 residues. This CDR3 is CSLRQEEKLFF. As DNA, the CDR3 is TGCAGCCTCCGACAGGAAGAAAAACTGTTTTTT.

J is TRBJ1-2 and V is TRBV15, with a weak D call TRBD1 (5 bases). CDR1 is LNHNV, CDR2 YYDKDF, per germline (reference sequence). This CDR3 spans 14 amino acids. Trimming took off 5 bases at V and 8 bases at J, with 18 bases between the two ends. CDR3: CATSSTGWFSGYTF. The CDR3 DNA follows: TGTGCCACCAGCTCAACAGGTTGGTTCAGCGGCTACACCTTC.

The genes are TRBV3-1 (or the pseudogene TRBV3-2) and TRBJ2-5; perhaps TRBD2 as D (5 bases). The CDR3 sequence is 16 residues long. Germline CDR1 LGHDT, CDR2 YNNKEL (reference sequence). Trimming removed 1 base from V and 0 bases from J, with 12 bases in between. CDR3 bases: TGTGCCAGCAGCCAAGTCGCGGGTCAGTACCAAGAGACCCAGTACTTC. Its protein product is CASSQVAGQYQETQYF.